Shown below are 25 T cell receptor beta chains from a single sample sequenced in a study of blood T cell repertoires in COVID-19. Repertoires were generated with immunoSEQ multiplex PCR, while TCRdb's copy carries only in-frame clones and drops some. The profile shows about 140,000 clones, 70% to 90% of them singletons. The sequenced sample consisted of peripheral blood. The receptors stem from a woman aged 55-69 years with acute or convalescent COVID-19.

V gene TRBV19 combines with J gene TRBJ2-3; D is perhaps TRBD2 (5 bases). The CDR3 extends over 15 amino acids. Germline V CDR1 and CDR2: LNHDA, SQIVND (reference sequence). Trimming pared 5 bases from V and 5 bases from J, leaving 17 bases between. The CDR3 sequence: CASSPPSSVGDTQYF. In nucleotides, the CDR3 is TGTGCCAGTAGTCCCCCCAGTAGCGTCGGAGATACGCAGTATTTT. Combining the CDR3 with reference TRBV19 and TRBJ2-3 gives the whole variable domain DGGITQSPKYLFRKEGQNVTLSCEQNLNHDAMYWYRQDPGQGLRLIYYSQIVNDFQKGDIAEGYSVSREKKESFPLTVTSAQKNPTAFYLCASSPPSSVGDTQYFGPGTRLTVL.

The chain is built from TRBV6-6 and TRBJ1-5; 9 positions agree with TRBD1. With 6 bases clipped from V and 6 bases from J, the junction kept 9 bases outside the gene matches. CDR3 length: 15 amino acids. CDR1 and CDR2 from the germline V gene are MNHNY and SVGAGI (reference sequence). CDR3 protein: CASSSNRGQGQPQHF. DNA for the CDR3: TGTGCCAGCAGCTCCAACAGGGGGCAGGGTCAGCCCCAGCATTTT.

This clone was found a few times. The chain couples TRBV15 to TRBJ1-2; D is possibly TRBD1 (6 bases). CDR3 size: 15 residues. Germline V gene sequence: CDR1 LNHNV, CDR2 YYDKDF (reference sequence). V lost 0 bases and J lost 1, with 9 bases in between. The CDR3 DNA sequence: TGTGCCACCAGCAGAGAAGACAGGTTTAACTATGGCTACACCTTC. Residues: CATSREDRFNYGYTF.

The chain uses TRBV7-9 and TRBJ2-3; tentatively, D is TRBD1 (6 bases). Trimming took off 2 bases at V and 3 bases at J, with 18 bases between the two ends. The CDR3 sequence is 17 residues long. Germline CDR1 is SEHNR and CDR2 is FQNEAQ (reference sequence). For the CDR3, the DNA is TGTGCCAGCAGCTTAAGGTTTGGTCGGACAGAGACAGATACGCAGTATTTT. This codes for CASSLRFGRTETDTQYF.

The chain has TRBV4-3 and TRBJ1-4; D remains ambiguous. CDR3 length: 14 amino acids. Trimming left V 4 bases short and J 1 base short, with 7 bases between. CDR1 LGHNA and CDR2 YSLEER come from the germline V gene. CDR3 bases: TGCGCCAGCAGCCCCGGGGTAACTAATGAAAAACTGTTTTTT. It yields the protein CASSPGVTNEKLFF.

The chain carries TRBV28 and TRBJ2-1, with 9 bases fitting TRBD2. Germline assignment: CDR1 MDHEN and CDR2 SYDVKM. V trimming: 7 bases; J trimming: 1 base; junction bases outside the gene matches: 11. The CDR3 loop spans 17 amino acids. The CDR3 region has the DNA TGTGCCAGCACCCCGCGCCCTAGCGGGGCTTCCTACAATGAGCAGTTCTTC. Residues: CASTPRPSGASYNEQFF.

This chain joins TRBV9 and TRBJ1-3, with TRBD1 matching over 10 bases. CDR1 and CDR2 from the germline V gene are SGDLS and YYNGEE. The CDR3 has 16 residues. Germline trimming cut 2 bases from V and 1 base from J; bases unmatched to any gene: 3. The DNA of the CDR3 is TGTGCCAGCAGCGTTGGGGACAGGGGTTCTGGAAACACCATATATTTT. It codes for CASSVGDRGSGNTIYF.

This chain links TRBV27 with TRBJ2-2; 9 bases are shared with TRBD2. Germline lookup yields CDR1 MNHEY and CDR2 SMNVEV (reference sequence). J lost 4 bases, V lost 1 base, and 4 bases had no gene match. The CDR3 runs to 16 residues. In DNA, the CDR3 is TGTGCCAGCAGTTTATTCCCAGCGGGGGGCACCGGGGAGCTGTTTTTT. It is translated as CASSLFPAGGTGELFF.

V gene TRBV18 combines with J gene TRBJ2-5; maybe TRBD2 (6 bases). In germline, CDR1 is KGHSH, CDR2 LQKENI. CDR3 length: 15 residues. Trimming cost V 3 bases and J 5 bases, with 16 bases left between them. In DNA, the CDR3 is TGTGCCAGCTCACCCGCAGGAGGAGGGATGGAGACCCAGTACTTC. Translation: CASSPAGGGMETQYF.

The chain recombines TRBV15 with TRBJ1-5; D gene uncertain. Germline assignment: CDR1 LNHNV and CDR2 YYDKDF (reference sequence). With 8 bases removed from V and 2 bases from J, the gap between germline ends came to 25 bases. This CDR3 comprises 18 residues. DNA of the CDR3: TGTGCCACCTCTGGTTCGAGGCACACGTCGGAGGGCAATCAGCCCCAGCATTTT. Amino acids: CATSGSRHTSEGNQPQHF.

The chain is built from TRBV28 and TRBJ2-5; 7 positions match TRBD1. V lost 5 bases and J lost 0; bases outside the gene matches: 3. The CDR3 extends over 14 amino acids. Germline CDR1 MDHEN, CDR2 SYDVKM. CDR3 sequence: CASSPGQNQETQYF. The CDR3 DNA follows: TGTGCCAGCAGTCCGGGACAGAACCAAGAGACCCAGTACTTC.

The V call is TRBV5-1, the J call TRBJ2-5; D gene uncertain. Germline CDR1 and CDR2: SGHRS and YFSETQ. V was cut by 4 bases and J by 2 bases, with 9 bases left in between. CDR3 length: 13 amino acids. The CDR3 bases are TGCGCCAGCAGCGTAGTACCACAAGAGACCCAGTACTTC. Residues: CASSVVPQETQYF.

The rearrangement uses TRBV4-3 and TRBJ1-5; weak D call: TRBD1 (5 bases). Per the germline V gene, CDR1 is LGHNA and CDR2 is YSLEER. Between the trimmed V and J ends, which lost 4 bases and 0 bases, there was a span of 7 bases. The CDR3 covers 14 residues. CDR3 sequence reads: CASSPGLSNQPQHF. The CDR3 DNA is TGCGCCAGCAGCCCAGGGCTTAGCAATCAGCCCCAGCATTTT.

As concerns this clone: This specimen includes other DNA sequences encoding the same CDR3. The genes are TRBV2 and TRBJ1-2; D may be TRBD1 (6 bases). CDR1 SNHLY and CDR2 FYNNEI come from the germline V gene. Trimming shortened V by 1 base and J by 3 bases, and 9 bases separated the two germline ends. There are 14 residues in the CDR3. CDR3 region: CASSEGTGYYGYTF. CDR3 bases: TGTGCCAGCAGTGAAGGTACAGGGTACTATGGCTACACCTTC. Drawing the rest from reference TRBV2 and TRBJ1-2, the complete variable domain is EPEVTQTPSHQVTQMGQEVILRCVPISNHLYFYWYRQILGQKVEFLVSFYNNEISEKSEIFDDQFSVERPDGSNFTLKIRSTKLEDSAMYFCASSEGTGYYGYTFGSGTRLTVV.

This chain joins TRBV7-9 and TRBJ1-5; 7 bases match TRBD1. Germline values: CDR1 SEHNR, CDR2 FQNEAQ (reference sequence). This CDR3 region has 17 residues. Unmatched junction bases numbered 7, after V lost 2 bases and J lost 0 bases. CDR3 nucleotides: TGTGCCAGCAGCTTATCGGGACAGTCTTATAGCAATCAGCCCCAGCATTTT. This codes for CASSLSGQSYSNQPQHF.

The rearrangement uses TRBV6-6 and TRBJ1-3, with a possible D match to TRBD1 (6 bases). The V gene lost 8 bases and the J gene lost 3 bases, with 11 bases spanning the gap. The CDR3 runs to 13 residues. Germline values: CDR1 MNHNY, CDR2 SVGAGI (reference sequence). CDR3 bases: TGTGCCAGCGTAACAGGGAATGGAAACACCATATATTTT. Protein product: CASVTGNGNTIYF.

The V gene is TRBV7-2, the J gene TRBJ1-2; D is ambiguous. V lost 4 bases and J lost 8, with 17 bases in between. The germline V gene has CDR1 SGHTA and CDR2 FQGNSA. This CDR3 spans 14 amino acids. CDR3 loop: CASSSGPEGWGYTF. The CDR3 bases are TGTGCCAGCAGCTCTGGGCCCGAAGGATGGGGCTACACCTTC.

V and J are TRBV7-2 and TRBJ2-3; 8 nucleotides match TRBD2. Germline CDR1 is SGHTA and CDR2 is FQGNSA. The CDR3 extends over 15 amino acids. Trimming at V came to 4 bases and at J to 4 bases, leaving 7 bases not matched to a gene. The CDR3 nucleotides read TGTGCCAGCAGCTCAGTGGCGGGGGGTGCAGATACGCAGTATTTT. This encodes CASSSVAGGADTQYF.

V is TRBV19 and J is TRBJ1-2; D unclear. This CDR3 spans 12 amino acids. Per the germline V gene, CDR1 is LNHDA and CDR2 is SQIVND (reference sequence). V was trimmed by 5 bases and J by 4 bases, leaving 8 bases between them. For the CDR3, the DNA is TGTGCCAGTAGTGTGGAGGGCTATGGCTACACCTTC. As protein: CASSVEGYGYTF. Filled out from reference TRBV19 and TRBJ1-2, the complete variable domain reads DGGITQSPKYLFRKEGQNVTLSCEQNLNHDAMYWYRQDPGQGLRLIYYSQIVNDFQKGDIAEGYSVSREKKESFPLTVTSAQKNPTAFYLCASSVEGYGYTFGSGTRLTVV.

J is TRBJ2-7 and V is TRBV6-2 or TRBV6-3, with D perhaps TRBD1 (5 bases). CDR3 length: 17 residues. V was cut by 0 bases and J by 0 bases, with 15 bases left in between. The germline gives CDR1 MNHEY, CDR2 SVGEGT. In nucleotides, the CDR3 is TGTGCCAGCAGTTACTCGATCCCAGGGAAGCCCTCCTACGAGCAGTACTTC. Translated, it gives CASSYSIPGKPSYEQYF.

This rearrangement joins TRBV7-3 to TRBJ2-2; D is ambiguous. The CDR3 is made up of 13 amino acids. The germline V gene has CDR1 SGHTA and CDR2 FQGTGA. V was cut by 8 bases and J by 1 base, with 8 bases left in between. The DNA of the CDR3 is TGTGCCAGCGGTGAACAGAACACCGGGGAGCTGTTTTTT. This sequence encodes CASGEQNTGELFF.

The gene calls are TRBV19 and TRBJ1-2, with 8 bases matching TRBD1. The V gene's germline CDR1 is LNHDA and CDR2 SQIVND (reference sequence). The CDR3 extends over 14 amino acids. V gave up 7 bases and J gave up 4 bases; unmatched junction bases: 8. CDR3 loop: CASTTGQGSYGYTF. The DNA of the CDR3 is TGTGCCAGTACTACAGGACAGGGCTCCTATGGCTACACCTTC.

The V gene is TRBV19, the J gene TRBJ2-1; 9 bases match TRBD2. Germline lookup yields CDR1 LNHDA and CDR2 SQIVND (reference sequence). Trimming at V came to 4 bases and at J to 5 bases, leaving 9 bases not matched to a gene. The CDR3 loop spans 16 amino acids. The DNA of the CDR3 is TGTGCCAGTAGTAGCCTGCGGGGGGGATACGACAATGAGCAGTTCTTC. This translates into CASSSLRGGYDNEQFF.

The chain combines TRBV15 with TRBJ1-4; TRBD1 agrees at 10 bases. There are 14 residues in the CDR3. Germline trimming cut 3 bases from V and 8 bases from J; bases unmatched to any gene: 3. Germline V CDR1 and CDR2: LNHNV, YYDKDF (reference sequence). The CDR3 DNA reads TGTGCCACCAGCAGGGACAGGGGGAGCGAAAAACTGTTTTTT. Amino acids: CATSRDRGSEKLFF. Looking up the rest from reference TRBV15 and TRBJ1-4 gives the full variable domain: DAMVIQNPRYQVTQFGKPVTLSCSQTLNHNVMYWYQQKSSQAPKLLFHYYDKDFNNEADTPDNFQSRRPNTSFCFLDIRSPGLGDTAMYLCATSRDRGSEKLFFGSGTQLSVL.

The chain has TRBV4-2 and TRBJ2-5, with a possible D match to TRBD1 (6 bases). CDR1 is LGHNA and CDR2 is YNFKEQ in the germline V gene. V was cut by 6 bases and J by 2 bases, with 16 bases left in between. The CDR3 contains 15 residues. The CDR3 nucleotides read TGTGCCAGCAGTCTACTGGGGGCAGTACAAGAGACCCAGTACTTC. It codes for CASSLLGAVQETQYF.